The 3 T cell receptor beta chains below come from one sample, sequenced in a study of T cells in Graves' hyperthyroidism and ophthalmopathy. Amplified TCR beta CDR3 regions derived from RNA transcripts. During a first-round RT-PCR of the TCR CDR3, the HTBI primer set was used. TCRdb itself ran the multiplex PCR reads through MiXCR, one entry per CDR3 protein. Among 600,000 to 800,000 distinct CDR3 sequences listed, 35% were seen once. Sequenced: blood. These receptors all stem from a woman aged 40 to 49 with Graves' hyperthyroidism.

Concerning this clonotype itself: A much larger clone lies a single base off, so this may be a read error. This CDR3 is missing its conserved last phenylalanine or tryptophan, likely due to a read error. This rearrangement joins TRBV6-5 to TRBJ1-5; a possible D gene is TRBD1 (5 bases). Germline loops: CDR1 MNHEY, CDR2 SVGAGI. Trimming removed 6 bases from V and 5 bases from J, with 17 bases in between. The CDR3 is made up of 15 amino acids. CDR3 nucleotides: TGTGCCAGCAGCCACGACGACAGAACCTATCAGCCCCAGCATTGT. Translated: CASSHDDRTYQPQHC.

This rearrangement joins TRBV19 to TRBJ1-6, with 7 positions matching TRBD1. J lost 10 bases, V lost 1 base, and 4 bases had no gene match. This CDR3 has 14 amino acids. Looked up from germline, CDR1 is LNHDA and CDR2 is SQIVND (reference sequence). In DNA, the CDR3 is TGTGCCAGTAGTATAGGGGCAGGGGGGTCACCCCTCCACTTT. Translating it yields CASSIGAGGSPLHF.

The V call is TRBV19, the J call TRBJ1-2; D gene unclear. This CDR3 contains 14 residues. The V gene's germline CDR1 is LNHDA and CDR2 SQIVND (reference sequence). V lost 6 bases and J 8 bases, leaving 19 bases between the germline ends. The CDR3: CASRTPGGLRGYTF. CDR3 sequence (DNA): TGTGCCAGTAGGACGCCAGGTGGGTTGAGGGGCTACACCTTC.